The entry below describes one TCR beta chain. The sample comes from a study of blood T cell repertoires in COVID-19. About the study: Collection of acute and convalescent COVID-19 samples took place in the United States, Italy and Spain.

Ages ranged from about 18 to 89 years, with residence in more than 20 US areas. In assigning cohorts, the study relied on participant-reported clinical history. Under the authors' procedure: Researchers report that nucleated cell counts were estimated from reference gene primer amplification. Clones were sequenced by immunoSEQ multiplex PCR, and TCRdb holds only the in-frame ones, with some missing. That table supplies the V and J calls and clone size; D and trimming were determined from the DNA. The table records roughly 330,000 clones, over 70% of them present only once. In germline, CDR1 is ENHRY, CDR2 SYGVKD. The V gene lost 6 bases and the J gene lost 6 bases, with 8 bases spanning the gap. The CDR3 totals 12 residues.

The chain couples TRBV10-3 to TRBJ1-4; D is possibly TRBD1 (5 bases). Sequenced: PBMCs or T cells enriched from blood (not recorded which). The TCR comes from a man aged 25-40 years who had recovered from COVID-19. CDR3 DNA sequence: TGTGCCATCAGAGGGGCGGATGAAAAACTGTTTTTT. It codes for CAIRGADEKLFF.